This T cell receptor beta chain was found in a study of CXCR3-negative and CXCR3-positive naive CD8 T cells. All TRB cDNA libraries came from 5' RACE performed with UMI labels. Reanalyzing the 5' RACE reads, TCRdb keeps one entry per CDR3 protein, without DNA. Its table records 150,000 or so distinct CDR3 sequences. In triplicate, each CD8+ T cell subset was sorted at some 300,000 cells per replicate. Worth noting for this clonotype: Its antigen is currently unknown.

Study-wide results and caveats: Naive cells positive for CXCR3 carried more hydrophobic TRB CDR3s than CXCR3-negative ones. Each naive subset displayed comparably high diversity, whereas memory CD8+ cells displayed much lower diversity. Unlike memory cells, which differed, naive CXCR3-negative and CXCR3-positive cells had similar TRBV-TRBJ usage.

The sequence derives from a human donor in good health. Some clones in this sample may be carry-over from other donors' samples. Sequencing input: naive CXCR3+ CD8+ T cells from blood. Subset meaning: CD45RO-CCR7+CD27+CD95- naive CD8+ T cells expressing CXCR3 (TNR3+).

CDR3 loop: CASRQGALVEQYF. This chain uses TRBV2 with TRBJ2-7; the D call of TRBD1 rests on TCRdb alone, since no DNA is present to check it. This CDR3 is 13 amino acids long. Looked up from germline, CDR1 is SNHLY and CDR2 is FYNNEI.